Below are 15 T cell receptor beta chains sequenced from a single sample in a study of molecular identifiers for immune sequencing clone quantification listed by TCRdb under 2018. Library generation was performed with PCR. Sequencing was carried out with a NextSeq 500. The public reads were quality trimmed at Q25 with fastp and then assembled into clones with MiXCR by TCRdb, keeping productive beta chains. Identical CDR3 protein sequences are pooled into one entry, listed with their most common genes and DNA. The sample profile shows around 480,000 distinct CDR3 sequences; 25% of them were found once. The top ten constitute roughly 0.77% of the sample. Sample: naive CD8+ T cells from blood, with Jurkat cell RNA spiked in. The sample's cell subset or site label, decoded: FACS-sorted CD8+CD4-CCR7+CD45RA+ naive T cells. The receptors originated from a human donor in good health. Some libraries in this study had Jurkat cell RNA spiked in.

The CDR3 DNA sequence: TGTGCCAGCAGCACCCTAGGAGGACAGCCAGAACCCTCTATCTATGGCTACACCTTC. Translation: CASSTLGGQPEPSIYGYTF. V gene TRBV7-9 combines with J gene TRBJ1-2, with D possibly being TRBD1 (6 bases). V was pared by 5 bases and J by 4 bases, with 29 bases between. Germline V gives CDR1 SEHNR, CDR2 FQNEAQ (reference sequence). The CDR3 has 19 amino acids.

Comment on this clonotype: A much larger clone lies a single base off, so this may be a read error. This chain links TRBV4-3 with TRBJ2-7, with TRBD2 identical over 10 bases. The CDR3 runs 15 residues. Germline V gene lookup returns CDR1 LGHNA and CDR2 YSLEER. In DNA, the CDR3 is TGCGCCAGCAACCAAGCCGAGCGGGGGGGCTACGAGCAGTACTTC. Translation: CASNQAERGGYEQYF.

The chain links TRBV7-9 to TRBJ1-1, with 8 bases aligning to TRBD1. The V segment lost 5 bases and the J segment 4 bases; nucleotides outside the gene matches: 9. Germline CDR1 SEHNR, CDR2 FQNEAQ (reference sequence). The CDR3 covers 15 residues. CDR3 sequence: CASSPRGQEVTEAFF. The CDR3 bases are TGTGCCAGCAGCCCGCGGGGACAGGAAGTCACTGAAGCTTTCTTT.

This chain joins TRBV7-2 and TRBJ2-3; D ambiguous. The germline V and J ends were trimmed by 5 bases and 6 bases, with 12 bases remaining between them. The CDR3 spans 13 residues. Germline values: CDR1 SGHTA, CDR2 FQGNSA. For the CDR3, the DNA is TGTGCCAGCAGCACGCCCTTATTGGATACGCAGTATTTT. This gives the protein CASSTPLLDTQYF.

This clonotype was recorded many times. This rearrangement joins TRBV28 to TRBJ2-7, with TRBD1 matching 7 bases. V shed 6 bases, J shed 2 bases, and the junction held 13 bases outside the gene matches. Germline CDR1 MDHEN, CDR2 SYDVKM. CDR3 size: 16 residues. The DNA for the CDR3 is TGTGCCAGCAGCCCACAGACAGGGAATAAGGCCTACGAGCAGTACTTC. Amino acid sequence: CASSPQTGNKAYEQYF. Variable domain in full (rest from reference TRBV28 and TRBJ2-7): DVKVTQSSRYLVKRTGEKVFLECVQDMDHENMFWYRQDPGLGLRLIYFSYDVKMKEKGDIPEGYSVSREKKERFSLILESASTNQTSMYLCASSPQTGNKAYEQYFGPGTRLTVT.

The CDR3 nucleotides are TGTGCCAGCAGTTCCCCTGAAGGGAGGGGTGAAAAACTGTTTTTT. It translates to CASSSPEGRGEKLFF. This chain joins TRBV27 and TRBJ1-4; D possibly corresponds to TRBD1 (5 bases). Trimming pared 4 bases from V and 7 bases from J, leaving 16 bases between. This CDR3 region has 15 residues. Per germline, CDR1 MNHEY and CDR2 SMNVEV (reference sequence).

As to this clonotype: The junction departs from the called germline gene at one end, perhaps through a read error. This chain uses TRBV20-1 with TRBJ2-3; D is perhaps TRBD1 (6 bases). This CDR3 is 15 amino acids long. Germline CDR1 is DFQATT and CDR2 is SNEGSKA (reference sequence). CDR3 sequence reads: CSARETGDHTDAQYF. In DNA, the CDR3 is TGCAGTGCTAGGGAGACAGGTGATCACACAGATGCGCAGTATTTT.

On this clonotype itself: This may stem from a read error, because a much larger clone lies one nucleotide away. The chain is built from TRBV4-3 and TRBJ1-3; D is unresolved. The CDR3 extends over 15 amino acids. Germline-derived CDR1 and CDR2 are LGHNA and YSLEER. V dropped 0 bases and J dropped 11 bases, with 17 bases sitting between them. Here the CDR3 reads CASSQDRGLLDSIYF. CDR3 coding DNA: TGCGCCAGCAGCCAAGATCGCGGGCTCTTAGACTCCATATATTTT.

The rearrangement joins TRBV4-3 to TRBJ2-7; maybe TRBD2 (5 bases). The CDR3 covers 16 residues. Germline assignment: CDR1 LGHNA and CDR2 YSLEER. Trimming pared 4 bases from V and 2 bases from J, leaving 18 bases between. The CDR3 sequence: CASSPTRSRGAYEQYF. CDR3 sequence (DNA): TGCGCCAGCAGCCCGACCAGGTCCCGGGGAGCCTACGAGCAGTACTTC.

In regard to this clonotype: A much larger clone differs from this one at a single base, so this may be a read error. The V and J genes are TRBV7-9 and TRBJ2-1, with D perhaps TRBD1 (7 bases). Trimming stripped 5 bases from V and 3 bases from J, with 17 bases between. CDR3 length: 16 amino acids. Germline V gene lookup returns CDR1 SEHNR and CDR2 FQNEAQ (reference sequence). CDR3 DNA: TGTGCCAGCAGCCCGGTCCCGGGGGACAGCTACAATGAGCAGTTCTTC. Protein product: CASSPVPGDSYNEQFF.

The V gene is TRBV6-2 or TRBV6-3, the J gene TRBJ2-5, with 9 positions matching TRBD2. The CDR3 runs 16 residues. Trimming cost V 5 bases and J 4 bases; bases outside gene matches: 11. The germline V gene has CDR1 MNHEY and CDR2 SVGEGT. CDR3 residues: CASSLRSGSSGETQYF. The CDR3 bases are TGTGCCAGCAGTCTTCGTAGCGGGAGTAGCGGAGAGACCCAGTACTTC.

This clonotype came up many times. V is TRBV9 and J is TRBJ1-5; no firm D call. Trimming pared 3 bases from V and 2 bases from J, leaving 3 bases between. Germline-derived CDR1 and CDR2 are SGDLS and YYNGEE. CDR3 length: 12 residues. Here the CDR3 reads CASSAGNQPQHF. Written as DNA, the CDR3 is TGTGCCAGCAGCGCCGGCAATCAGCCCCAGCATTTT. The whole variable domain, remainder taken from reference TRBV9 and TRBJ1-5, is DSGVTQTPKHLITATGQRVTLRCSPRSGDLSVYWYQQSLDQGLQFLIQYYNGEERAKGNILERFSAQQFPDLHSELNLSSLELGDSALYFCASSAGNQPQHFGDGTRLSIL.

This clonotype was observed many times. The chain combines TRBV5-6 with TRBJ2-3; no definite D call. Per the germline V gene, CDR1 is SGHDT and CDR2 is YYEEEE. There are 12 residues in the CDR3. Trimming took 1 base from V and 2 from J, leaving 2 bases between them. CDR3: CASSLTTDTQYF. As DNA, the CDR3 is TGTGCCAGCAGCTTGACCACAGATACGCAGTATTTT.

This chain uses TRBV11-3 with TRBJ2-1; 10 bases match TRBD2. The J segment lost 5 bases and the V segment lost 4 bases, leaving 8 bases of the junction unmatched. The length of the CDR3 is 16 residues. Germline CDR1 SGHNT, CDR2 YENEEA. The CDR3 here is CASSSRTSGNNNEQFF. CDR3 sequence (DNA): TGTGCCAGCAGCTCCCGAACTAGCGGGAACAACAATGAGCAGTTCTTC.

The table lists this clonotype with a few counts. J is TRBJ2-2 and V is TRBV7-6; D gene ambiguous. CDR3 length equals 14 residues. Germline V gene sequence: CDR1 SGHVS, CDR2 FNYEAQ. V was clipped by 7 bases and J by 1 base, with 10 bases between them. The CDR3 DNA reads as TGTGCCAGCAACGAACACCGGAACACCGGGGAGCTGTTTTTT. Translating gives CASNEHRNTGELFF.